These T cell receptor beta chains were read from a single sample in a study of shared T cell receptors in the human thymus. The data were produced by immunoSEQ multiplex PCR, yet TCRdb's version contains in-frame clones alone and is incomplete. The table has 500,000 to 550,000 clones, around three quarters seen once. These data also formed part of another study, on human thymus T cells.

Sequencing was done on a sample of thymocytes. Source of these receptors: a boy in the first two years of life with a congenital heart defect. CDR3s include the opening cysteine and the closing phenylalanine or tryptophan. D genes are given only for firm matches. Only part of the rows carry a size: once, few, many, or a class if the clone is expanded.

d_gene	j_gene	len	v_gene	abundance	CDR3aa	CDR3nt
TRBD1	TRBJ2-2	17	TRBV4-1	.	CASSQVGIGGGTGELFF	TGCGCCAGCAGCCAAGTCGGAATAGGGGGCGGAACCGGGGAGCTGTTTTTT
.	TRBJ2-7	13	TRBV10-1	.	CASSRQASYEQYF	TGCGCCAGCAGTAGGCAGGCCTCCTACGAGCAGTACTTC
.	TRBJ1-4	11	TRBV10-3	few	CASGLNEKLFF	TGTGCCTCCGGACTGAATGAAAAACTGTTTTTT
TRBD1	TRBJ2-7	21	TRBV28	.	CASSSRPQTKPRTGRVYEQYF	TGTGCCAGCAGTTCCCGGCCCCAAACTAAACCGAGGACAGGGCGTGTGTACGAGCAGTACTTC
TRBD1	TRBJ2-1	16	TRBV5-1	.	CASSLGTGGQYNEQFF	TGCGCCAGCAGCTTGGGGACAGGGGGACAGTATAATGAGCAGTTCTTC
TRBD1	TRBJ1-1	18	TRBV2	.	CASSPGGWGRGRFDEAFF	TGTGCCAGCAGCCCAGGGGGATGGGGCAGGGGTAGGTTTGATGAAGCTTTCTTT
.	TRBJ2-1	15	TRBV11-2	.	CASSPARPSYNEQFF	TGTGCCAGCAGCCCGGCGCGGCCCTCCTACAATGAGCAGTTCTTC
.	TRBJ2-4	13	TRBV6-1	.	CASSAFTENIQYF	TGTGCCAGCAGTGCTTTTACAGAAAACATTCAGTACTTC
.	TRBJ2-1	15	TRBV7-6	.	CASSLRGESYNEQFF	TGTGCCAGCAGCTTACGCGGGGAGTCCTACAATGAGCAGTTCTTC
TRBD1	TRBJ1-3	14	TRBV7-2	.	CASSWTGKRNTIYF	TGTGCCAGCAGCTGGACAGGGAAGAGAAACACCATATATTTT
TRBD2	TRBJ2-1	17	TRBV18	.	CASSPNIRTSGINEQFF	TGTGCCAGCTCACCGAATATTCGGACTAGCGGGATCAATGAGCAGTTCTTC
.	TRBJ2-2	17	TRBV9	.	CASSVEGSEDYTGELFF	TGTGCCAGCAGCGTAGAAGGTAGCGAAGATTACACCGGGGAGCTGTTTTTT
.	TRBJ2-1	14	TRBV6-5	.	CASSYQRSYNEQFF	TGTGCCAGCAGTTACCAGCGGTCGTACAATGAGCAGTTCTTC
TRBD1	TRBJ1-1	17	TRBV30	.	CAWSVNIRGTGNTEAFF	TGTGCCTGGAGTGTAAATATAAGGGGGACAGGTAACACTGAAGCTTTCTTT
.	TRBJ2-1	14	TRBV11-3	.	CASSSPGAYNEQFF	TGTGCCAGCAGCTCACCCGGGGCCTACAATGAGCAGTTCTTC
TRBD2	TRBJ2-3	18	TRBV11-2	few	CASSFHVRLADLTDTQYF	TGTGCCAGCAGCTTCCATGTAAGGCTAGCGGACCTCACAGATACGCAGTATTTT
TRBD1	TRBJ1-5	16	TRBV27	.	CASSKGTGGRHQPQHF	TGTGCCAGCAGTAAAGGGACAGGGGGTCGTCATCAGCCCCAGCATTTT
.	TRBJ2-7	13	TRBV5-6	.	CASSPRASYEQYF	TGTGCCAGCAGCCCCAGGGCGTCCTACGAGCAGTACTTC
TRBD2	TRBJ2-2	19	TRBV5-4	.	CASSSAGTSGGPNTGELFF	TGTGCCAGCAGCTCGGCCGGGACTAGCGGGGGCCCGAACACCGGGGAGCTGTTTTTT
.	TRBJ1-2	15	TRBV5-6	.	CASSSPGGANYGYTF	TGTGCCAGCAGCTCCCCCGGGGGGGCTAACTATGGCTACACCTTC
TRBD2	TRBJ2-1	18	TRBV11-1	.	CASSHTSGRQKDDNEQFF	TGTGCCAGCAGCCATACTAGCGGGAGGCAGAAGGACGACAATGAGCAGTTCTTC
TRBD2	TRBJ2-2	18	TRBV28	.	CASRAGGGTSGRNGELFF	TGTGCCAGCAGAGCTGGGGGAGGGACTAGCGGGAGGAACGGGGAGCTGTTTTTT
TRBD1	TRBJ1-4	18	TRBV25-1	.	CASSPRGTGDSLNEKLFF	TGTGCCAGCAGTCCAAGAGGGACAGGGGATTCCCTTAATGAAAAACTGTTTTTT
TRBD2	TRBJ2-3	20	TRBV5-4	.	CASSGETSGRWPASTDTQYF	TGTGCCAGCAGCGGAGAGACTAGCGGGAGGTGGCCCGCTAGCACAGATACGCAGTATTTT
.	TRBJ2-5	17	TRBV11-2	once	CASSRRAGSPNQETQYF	TGTGCCAGCAGCCGCCGGGCGGGATCCCCCAACCAAGAGACCCAGTACTTC
TRBD1	TRBJ2-1	13	TRBV4-1	.	CASSLGQGNEQFF	TGCGCCAGCAGCCTAGGACAGGGCAATGAGCAGTTCTTC
TRBD1	TRBJ1-2	13	TRBV25-1	.	CASRPGTVHGYTF	TGTGCCAGCAGGCCCGGGACAGTTCATGGCTACACCTTC
.	TRBJ2-1	15	TRBV11-3	.	CASSLMSGPGNEQFF	TGTGCCAGCAGCTTAATGAGCGGGCCTGGGAATGAGCAGTTCTTC
TRBD2	TRBJ2-7	18	TRBV4-1	.	CASSQDSGRAGDWYEQYF	TGCGCCAGCAGCCAAGATTCTGGAAGAGCGGGAGATTGGTACGAGCAGTACTTC
.	TRBJ2-5	13	TRBV2	.	CASSESRGETQYF	TGTGCCAGCAGTGAATCTCGGGGGGAGACCCAGTACTTC
TRBD1	TRBJ2-2	16	TRBV11-2	.	CASILEGTGNTGELFF	TGTGCCAGCATCCTAGAAGGGACAGGAAACACCGGGGAGCTGTTTTTT
.	TRBJ2-3	15	TRBV6-1	once	CASKIQRQAGDTQYF	TGTGCCAGCAAAATCCAAAGACAGGCAGGGGATACGCAGTATTTT
TRBD2	TRBJ2-3	17	TRBV7-9	.	CASSLQSGGVWSDTQYF	TGTGCCAGCAGCCTCCAGAGTGGGGGGGTCTGGTCAGATACGCAGTATTTT
TRBD1	TRBJ1-4	19	TRBV30	.	CAWSVQGTGGSSTNEKLFF	TGTGCCTGGAGTGTACAAGGGACAGGGGGCTCCTCAACTAATGAAAAACTGTTTTTT
.	TRBJ2-7	12	TRBV11-3	.	CASSPRSYEQYF	TGTGCCAGCAGCCCCCGCTCCTACGAGCAGTACTTC
TRBD1	TRBJ1-2	14	TRBV27	few	CASSQDRNNYGYTF	TGTGCCAGCAGCCAGGACAGGAATAATTATGGCTACACCTTC
.	TRBJ1-6	14	TRBV5-1	.	CASSLEPGTSPLHF	TGCGCCAGCAGCTTAGAGCCAGGGACATCACCCCTCCACTTT
TRBD1	TRBJ1-2	14	TRBV7-8	.	CASSVGQGNYGYTF	TGTGCCAGCAGCGTTGGACAGGGTAACTATGGCTACACCTTC
.	TRBJ2-2	13	TRBV4-1	.	CASSRQGSGELFF	TGCGCCAGCAGCCGGCAGGGGTCCGGGGAGCTGTTTTTT
.	TRBJ2-3	14	TRBV5-4	.	CASSFREKGDTQYF	TGTGCCAGCAGCTTTCGGGAGAAGGGAGATACGCAGTATTTT
.	TRBJ2-3	15	TRBV14	.	CASSQARERGDTQYF	TGTGCCAGCAGCCAAGCCAGGGAAAGGGGAGATACGCAGTATTTT
TRBD1	TRBJ1-2	15	TRBV9	.	CASSGDRVTMDGYTF	TGTGCCAGCAGCGGGGACAGGGTGACAATGGATGGCTACACCTTC
TRBD1	TRBJ1-1	16	TRBV27	.	CASTSRGGGMETEAFF	TGTGCCAGCACCTCTCGAGGGGGCGGAATGGAGACTGAAGCTTTCTTT